This T cell receptor (beta chain) stems from a study of tumor-infiltrating lymphocytes in primary liver carcinoma. Overall study context: Men as well as women, aged 30 to 69 years, made up the patients. Regarding the study as a whole: Only about 7.5-24% of top clones appeared in all five tumor regions.

RNA and DNA were co-extracted from around 20-30 mg of unsorted bulk tissue. Patients were chronically HBV-infected and treatment-naive. Researchers took samples from five separate regions of each tumor. Comments on this clonotype: The antigen is not known.

The CDR3 sequence is 15 residues long. CDR1 and CDR2 from the germline V gene are MGHRA and YSYEKL. V was clipped by 0 bases and J by 3 bases; unmatched bases: 2. Total RNA amounting to around 540 ng was the source from which TCR beta cDNA was made with a constant-region primer. Modified slightly, ARM-PCR produced TCR beta libraries over three nested multiplex PCR rounds. TRBV1-TRBV30 forward and Cbeta reverse primers drove the first two roughly 10-cycle rounds. Via MiXCR, TCRdb re-called the multiplex PCR reads, giving one row per CDR3 protein. The sample has roughly 100,000 distinct CDR3 sequences; about 63% are singletons.

The origin of this receptor is a woman in her sixties with primary liver carcinoma and hepatitis B virus infection. Material for sequencing was liver tumor tissue from sampling region 2. Subset given: tumor region T2, inferior pole. The V gene is TRBV4-1, the J gene TRBJ1-5; TRBD1 aligns across 7 bases. This CDR3 reads CASSQEGQLNQPQHF. In nucleotides, the CDR3 is TGCGCCAGCAGCCAAGAGGGACAGCTCAATCAGCCCCAGCATTTT.